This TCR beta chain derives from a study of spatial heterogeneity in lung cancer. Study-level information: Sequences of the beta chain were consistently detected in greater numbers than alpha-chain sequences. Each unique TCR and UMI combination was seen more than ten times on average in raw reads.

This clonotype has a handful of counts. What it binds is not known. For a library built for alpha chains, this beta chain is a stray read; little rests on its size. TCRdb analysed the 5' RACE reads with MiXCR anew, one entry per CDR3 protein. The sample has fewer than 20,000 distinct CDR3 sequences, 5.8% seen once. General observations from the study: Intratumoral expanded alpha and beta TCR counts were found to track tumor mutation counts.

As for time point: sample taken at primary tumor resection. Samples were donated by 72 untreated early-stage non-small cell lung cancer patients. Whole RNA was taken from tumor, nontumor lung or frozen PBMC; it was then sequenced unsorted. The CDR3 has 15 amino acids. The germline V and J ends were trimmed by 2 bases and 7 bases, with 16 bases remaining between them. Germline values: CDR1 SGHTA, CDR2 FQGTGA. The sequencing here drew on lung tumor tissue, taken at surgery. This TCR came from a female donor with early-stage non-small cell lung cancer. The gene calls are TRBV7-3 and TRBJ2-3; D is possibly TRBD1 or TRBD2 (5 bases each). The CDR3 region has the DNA TGTGCCAGCAGCTTAGGGGCCGGGACGGGAAATACGCAGTATTTT. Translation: CASSLGAGTGNTQYF. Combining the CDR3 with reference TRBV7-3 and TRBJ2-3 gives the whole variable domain GAGVSQTPSNKVTEKGKYVELRCDPISGHTALYWYRQSLGQGPEFLIYFQGTGAADDSGLPNDRFFAVRPEGSVSTLKIQRTERGDSAVYLCASSLGAGTGNTQYFGPGTRLTVL.